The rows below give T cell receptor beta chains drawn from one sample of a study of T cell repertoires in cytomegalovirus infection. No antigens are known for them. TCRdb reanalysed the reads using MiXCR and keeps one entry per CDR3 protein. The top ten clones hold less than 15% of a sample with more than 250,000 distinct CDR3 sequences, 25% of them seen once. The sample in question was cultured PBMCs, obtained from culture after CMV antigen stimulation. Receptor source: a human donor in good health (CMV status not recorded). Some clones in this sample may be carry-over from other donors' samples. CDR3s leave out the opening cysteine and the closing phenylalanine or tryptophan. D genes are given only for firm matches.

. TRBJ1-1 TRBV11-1 ASSFLAGKSAEAF
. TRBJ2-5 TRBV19 AEEGLPRQETQY
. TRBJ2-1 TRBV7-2 ASSSGSTYNEQF
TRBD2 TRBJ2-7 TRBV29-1 SVSGGRTPYEQY
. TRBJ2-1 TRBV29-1 SVGGGRTTYNEQF
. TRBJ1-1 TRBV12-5 ASGLRETEAF
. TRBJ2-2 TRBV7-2 ASSQKRYTGELF
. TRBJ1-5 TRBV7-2 ASSVQGVGQPQH
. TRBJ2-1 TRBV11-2 ASSLGIGSYNEQF
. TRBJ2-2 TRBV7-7 ASTPLVGNTGELF
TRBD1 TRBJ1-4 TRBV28 ASSPTGVGNEKLF
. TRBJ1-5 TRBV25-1 ASSEWRGLGSNQPQH
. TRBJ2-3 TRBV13 ASSLVRGGYSTDTQY
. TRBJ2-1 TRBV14 ASSQGQGWDEQF
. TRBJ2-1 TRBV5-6 ASSSLGAEPYNEQF
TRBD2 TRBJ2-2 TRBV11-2 ASSIHRTSRLTGELF
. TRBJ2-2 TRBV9 ASSVDGDAGELF
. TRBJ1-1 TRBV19 ASMAAGWITEAF
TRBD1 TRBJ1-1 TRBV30 AWNLQGRAEAF
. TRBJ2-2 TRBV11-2 ASSLMTSTGELF
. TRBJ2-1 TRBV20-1 SAPLGATQSSYNEQF
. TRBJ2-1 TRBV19 ASSIYSPQLGGEQF
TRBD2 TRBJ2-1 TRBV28 ASKGTSGRSSYNEQF
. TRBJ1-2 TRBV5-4 ASSLERAAYGYT
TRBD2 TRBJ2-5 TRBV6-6 ASSGGGLAGGETQY
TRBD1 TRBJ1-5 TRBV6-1 ASRPDNRGRQPQH
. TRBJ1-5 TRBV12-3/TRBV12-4 ASSWGSNQPQH
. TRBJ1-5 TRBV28 ASSAGGYGQPQH
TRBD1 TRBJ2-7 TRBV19 ATAPMTGGGYEQY
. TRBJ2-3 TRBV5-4 ASSKGHLSTDTQY
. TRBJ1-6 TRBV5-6 ASSVPRQGNSPLH
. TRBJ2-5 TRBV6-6 ASSYSPRFSFASGRGETQY
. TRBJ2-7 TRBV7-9 ASSLRGSTYEQY
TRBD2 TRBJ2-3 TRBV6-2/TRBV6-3 ASSYYGLASDTQY
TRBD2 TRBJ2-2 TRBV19 ASKASGSVSPGELF
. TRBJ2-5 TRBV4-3 ASSQDRNAETQY
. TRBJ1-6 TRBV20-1 SASSAFSYNSPLH
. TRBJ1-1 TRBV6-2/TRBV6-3 ASSYTQGHLKNTEAF
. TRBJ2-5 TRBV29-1 SVSDGGETQY
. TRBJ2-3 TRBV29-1 SVLWRALGNTQY
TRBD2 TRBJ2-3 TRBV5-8 ASSPGLADFTDTQY
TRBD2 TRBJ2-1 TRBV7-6 ASSPMGLAGDEQF
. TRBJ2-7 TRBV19 ASSDALIYEQY
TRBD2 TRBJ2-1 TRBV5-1 ASSLIRTSENEQF
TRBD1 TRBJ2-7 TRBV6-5 ASRGGQGTYEQY
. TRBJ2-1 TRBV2 ASSETRNEQF
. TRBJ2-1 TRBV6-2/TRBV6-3 ASHPRTYNEQF
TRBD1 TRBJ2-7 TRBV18 ASSPSAQGEPME
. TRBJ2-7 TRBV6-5 ASSAKPRLSRTYEQY
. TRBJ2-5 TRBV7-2 ASSPVTRETQY
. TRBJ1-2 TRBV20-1 SADLTGRDYGYT
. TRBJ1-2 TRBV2 ASSEQAVSTNYGYT
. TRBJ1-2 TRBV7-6 ASSLPLTSAYGYT
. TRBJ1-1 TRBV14 ASSQGTFGAF
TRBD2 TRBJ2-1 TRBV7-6 ASSLVQLGLAGTLAYDEQF